This TCR beta chain derives from a study of T cells in Graves' hyperthyroidism and ophthalmopathy. The study's findings and limits: The blood repertoire included most of the expanded thyroid clonotypes above 0.001.

RNA transcripts yielded amplified TCR beta CDR3 regions. First-round RT-PCR targeting the TCR CDR3 was performed with the HTBI primer set. TCRdb redid the calling of the multiplex PCR reads with MiXCR, one entry per CDR3 protein. The sample yields about 700,000 distinct CDR3 sequences, over 40% seen once. Germline V gene data show CDR1 as ENHRY and CDR2 as SYGVKD. This CDR3 comprises 20 residues. J was trimmed by 0 bases and V by 4 bases; bases with no gene match: 20. Of note for this clonotype: The antigen remains undetermined.

The sample taken for sequencing was peripheral blood or thyroid tissue (not recorded which). This clonotype was sampled from an adult man with Graves' disease, either hyperthyroidism or ophthalmopathy (not recorded which). V and J are TRBV10-3 and TRBJ2-7; 8 bases fit TRBD2. The CDR3 protein is CAISGSSSGTSGGRSYEQYF. The CDR3, as DNA: TGTGCCATCAGTGGATCTTCATCCGGGACTAGTGGGGGTCGCTCCTACGAGCAGTACTTC.